This T cell receptor (beta chain) was observed in a study of T cells in Graves' hyperthyroidism and ophthalmopathy. The study, taken as a whole, reports: Most thyroid clonotypes expanded above 0.001 appeared in blood too.

Germline CDR1 SGDLS, CDR2 YYNGEE. This CDR3 contains 16 residues. The count of this clonotype is one. Its antigen is not known. One end of the junction varies from germline; a read error may be responsible. Regions amplified from RNA transcripts were the TCR beta CDR3 regions. HTBI primers were employed in a first-round RT-PCR of the TCR CDR3. TCRdb reanalysed the multiplex PCR reads using MiXCR and keeps one entry per CDR3 protein. Here the sample spans more than 100,000 distinct CDR3 sequences, over 45% being singletons. The study enrolled patients aged 18 to 65 with newly diagnosed hyperthyroidism of under 2 months' duration. Not enrolled were patients with uncontrolled infection, other autoimmune disease, pregnancy or lactation. This sample holds PBMCs from about 9.3 ml fresh peripheral blood.

This rearrangement joins TRBV9 to TRBJ2-1; D possibly corresponds to TRBD2 (5 bases). Sequencing was carried out using blood. The sequence derives from a man aged 35-49 years with Graves' hyperthyroidism. The CDR3 DNA follows: TGTGCCAGCAGCGTCGCTATAGCGTCTAGGAGAGATGAGGAGTTCTTC. Its translation is CASSVAIASRRDEEFF.